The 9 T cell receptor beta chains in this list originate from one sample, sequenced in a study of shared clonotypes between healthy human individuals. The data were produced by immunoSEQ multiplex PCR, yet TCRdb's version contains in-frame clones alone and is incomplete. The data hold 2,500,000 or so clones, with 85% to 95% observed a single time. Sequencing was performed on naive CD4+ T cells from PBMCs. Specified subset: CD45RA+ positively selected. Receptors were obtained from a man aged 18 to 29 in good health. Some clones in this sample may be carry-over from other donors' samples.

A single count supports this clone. CDR3 coding DNA: TGTGCCACCAGCAGTTTCCGACAGGGCCTCTACGAGCAGTACTTC. Residues: CATSSFRQGLYEQYF. This chain uses TRBV15 with TRBJ2-7, with 7 bases aligning to TRBD1. The germline gives CDR1 LNHNV, CDR2 YYDKDF (reference sequence). The CDR3 is 15 residues long. V was pared by 3 bases and J by 3 bases, with 8 bases of the junction left unmatched.

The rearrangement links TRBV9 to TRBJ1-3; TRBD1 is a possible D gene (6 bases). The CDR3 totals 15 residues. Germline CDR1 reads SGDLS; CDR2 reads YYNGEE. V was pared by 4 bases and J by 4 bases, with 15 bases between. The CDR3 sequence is CASSHLQGAGNTIYF. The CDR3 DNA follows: TGTGCCAGCAGCCACCTACAGGGAGCAGGAAACACCATATATTTT.

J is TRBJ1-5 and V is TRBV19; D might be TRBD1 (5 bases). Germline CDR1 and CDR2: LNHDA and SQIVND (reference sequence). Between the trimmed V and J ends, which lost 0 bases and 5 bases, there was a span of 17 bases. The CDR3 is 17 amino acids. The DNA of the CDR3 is TGTGCCAGTAGTATAGATCGGGGCAGACGCTGGGATCAGCCCCAGCATTTT. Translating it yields CASSIDRGRRWDQPQHF. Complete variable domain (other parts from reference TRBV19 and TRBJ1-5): DGGITQSPKYLFRKEGQNVTLSCEQNLNHDAMYWYRQDPGQGLRLIYYSQIVNDFQKGDIAEGYSVSREKKESFPLTVTSAQKNPTAFYLCASSIDRGRRWDQPQHFGDGTRLSIL.

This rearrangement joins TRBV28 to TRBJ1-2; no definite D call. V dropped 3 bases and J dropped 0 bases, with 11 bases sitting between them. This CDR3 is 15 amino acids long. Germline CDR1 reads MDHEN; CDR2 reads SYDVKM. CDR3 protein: CASSLAGITNYGYTF. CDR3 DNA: TGTGCCAGCAGTTTGGCGGGGATAACTAACTATGGCTACACCTTC.

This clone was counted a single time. CDR3 loop: CASSGTGGNTEAFF. DNA for the CDR3: TGTGCCAGCAGCGGGACAGGGGGGAACACTGAAGCTTTCTTT. The chain recombines TRBV28 with TRBJ1-1, with 11 bases fitting TRBD1. Germline loops: CDR1 MDHEN, CDR2 SYDVKM. The junction had 1 base not matched to a gene; V was cut back by 6 bases and J by 1 base. There are 14 residues in the CDR3.

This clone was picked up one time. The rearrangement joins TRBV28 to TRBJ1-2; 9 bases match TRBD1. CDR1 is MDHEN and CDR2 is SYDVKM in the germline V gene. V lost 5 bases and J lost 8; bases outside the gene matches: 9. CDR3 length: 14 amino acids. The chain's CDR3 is CASSPSGQGYGYTF. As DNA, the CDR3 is TGTGCCAGCAGTCCTTCTGGACAGGGGTACGGCTACACCTTC.

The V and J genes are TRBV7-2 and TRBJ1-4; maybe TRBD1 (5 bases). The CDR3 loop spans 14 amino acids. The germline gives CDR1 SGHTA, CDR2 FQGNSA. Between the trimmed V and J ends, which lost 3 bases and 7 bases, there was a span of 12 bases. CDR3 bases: TGTGCCAGCAGCTTTTCCAGGGAGAGTGAAAAACTGTTTTTT. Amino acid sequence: CASSFSRESEKLFF.

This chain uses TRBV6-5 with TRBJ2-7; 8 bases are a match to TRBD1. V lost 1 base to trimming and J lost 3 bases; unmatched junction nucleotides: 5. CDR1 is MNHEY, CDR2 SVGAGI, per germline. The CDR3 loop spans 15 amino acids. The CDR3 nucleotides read TGTGCCAGCAGTTACTACCAGGGGGCAAACTACGAGCAGTACTTC. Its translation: CASSYYQGANYEQYF.

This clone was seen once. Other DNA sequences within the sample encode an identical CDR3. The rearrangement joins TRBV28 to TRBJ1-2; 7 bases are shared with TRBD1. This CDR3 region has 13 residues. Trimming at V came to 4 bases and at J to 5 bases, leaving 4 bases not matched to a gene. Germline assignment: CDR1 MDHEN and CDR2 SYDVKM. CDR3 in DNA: TGTGCCAGCAGTTCAGACAGGGCGTATGGCTACACCTTC. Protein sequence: CASSSDRAYGYTF.